A selection of T cell receptor beta chains follows, all from one sample in a study of cytomegalovirus exposure and HLA in healthy donors. Sequencing was performed with immunoSEQ multiplex PCR; in TCRdb, only in-frame clones are kept and a portion is missing. The sample lists just over 150,000 clones; 80% to 90% were seen once. The sequenced sample consisted of PBMCs. The source of these receptors is a man between 18 and 35 years old in good health and CMV-seronegative. CDR3s include the opening cysteine and the closing phenylalanine or tryptophan. D genes are given only for firm matches.

v_gene: TRBV12-5
j_gene: TRBJ1-2
d_gene: -
CDR3nt: TGTGCTAGTGGTCAGGGGTGGCTTAGCTATGGCTACACCTTC
CDR3aa: CASGQGWLSYGYTF

v_gene: TRBV7-2
j_gene: TRBJ1-6
d_gene: -
CDR3nt: TGTGCCAGCAGTTACGTCGGGAGGCGGTTGAATTCACCCCTCCACTTT
CDR3aa: CASSYVGRRLNSPLHF

v_gene: TRBV7-9
j_gene: TRBJ2-3
d_gene: TRBD2
CDR3nt: TGTGCCAGCAGCTTAGCGGGAGCGGGGCTCACAGATACGCAGTATTTT
CDR3aa: CASSLAGAGLTDTQYF

v_gene: TRBV5-1
j_gene: TRBJ2-2
d_gene: TRBD2
CDR3nt: TGCGCCAGCAGACCCCAAGCGGGAGCCGACACCGGGGAGCTGTTTTTT
CDR3aa: CASRPQAGADTGELFF

v_gene: TRBV5-1
j_gene: TRBJ1-1
d_gene: -
CDR3nt: TGCGCCAGCAGCTTGGAAAGGTTAGGGGGCACTGAAGCTTTCTTT
CDR3aa: CASSLERLGGTEAFF

v_gene: TRBV15
j_gene: TRBJ1-2
d_gene: TRBD1
CDR3nt: TGTGCCACCACTTCCGGGACAGGGTCCTATGGCTACACCTTC
CDR3aa: CATTSGTGSYGYTF

v_gene: TRBV28
j_gene: TRBJ2-7
d_gene: -
CDR3nt: TGTGCCAGCAGCTCCCTCCGCGGGGGCATTTACGAGCAGTACTTC
CDR3aa: CASSSLRGGIYEQYF

v_gene: TRBV10-1
j_gene: TRBJ2-1
d_gene: TRBD1
CDR3nt: TGCGCCAGCAGGGCGGCTAGGGGGCTACCCTCCTACAATGAGCAGTTCTTC
CDR3aa: CASRAARGLPSYNEQFF

v_gene: TRBV4-1
j_gene: TRBJ1-2
d_gene: TRBD1
CDR3nt: TGCGCCAGCAGCTCCCTGGGTAAGGGACAGGGGGCGAGCGGCTACACCTTC
CDR3aa: CASSSLGKGQGASGYTF

v_gene: TRBV21-1
j_gene: TRBJ1-1
d_gene: -
CDR3nt: TGTGCCAGCAGCATAATCCCAGACAGGGCAAACACTGAAGCTTTCTTT
CDR3aa: CASSIIPDRANTEAFF

v_gene: TRBV2
j_gene: TRBJ1-1
d_gene: -
CDR3nt: TGTGCCAGCAGTGACGGGGTGAACACTGAAGCTTTCTTT
CDR3aa: CASSDGVNTEAFF

v_gene: TRBV29-1
j_gene: TRBJ2-5
d_gene: TRBD2
CDR3nt: TGCAGCGTCCGCCGGGGGGCGGGAGGGCCTCGGGAGACCCAGTACTTC
CDR3aa: CSVRRGAGGPRETQYF

v_gene: TRBV5-4
j_gene: TRBJ1-4
d_gene: TRBD1
CDR3nt: TGTGCCAGCAGCTTGTCGGACAGGGGGCCTAATGAAAAACTGTTTTTT
CDR3aa: CASSLSDRGPNEKLFF

v_gene: TRBV28
j_gene: TRBJ1-2
d_gene: -
CDR3nt: TGTGCCAGCAGTTTAGAGGTAGATTTCTATGGCTACACCTTC
CDR3aa: CASSLEVDFYGYTF

v_gene: TRBV5-1
j_gene: TRBJ1-4
d_gene: -
CDR3nt: TGCGCCAGCCACTCCCGGGGAGCAACTAATGAAAAACTGTTTTTT
CDR3aa: CASHSRGATNEKLFF

v_gene: TRBV27
j_gene: TRBJ1-5
d_gene: -
CDR3nt: TGTGCCAGCAGATCCTCCGGGCCGGGGGGAAATCAGCCCCAGCATTTT
CDR3aa: CASRSSGPGGNQPQHF

v_gene: TRBV9
j_gene: TRBJ1-3
d_gene: -
CDR3nt: TGTGCCAGCAGCGTAGTGGCAGGGCATCGCGGAAACACCATATATTTT
CDR3aa: CASSVVAGHRGNTIYF

v_gene: TRBV28
j_gene: TRBJ2-7
d_gene: -
CDR3nt: TGTGCCAGCAGTCTGACAGGTAGCCTAACAGACGAGCAGTACTTC
CDR3aa: CASSLTGSLTDEQYF

v_gene: TRBV5-1
j_gene: TRBJ1-2
d_gene: -
CDR3nt: TGCGCCAGCGGGAGGGAGAACGCTGGCTACACCTTC
CDR3aa: CASGRENAGYTF

v_gene: TRBV5-6
j_gene: TRBJ2-7
d_gene: TRBD1
CDR3nt: TGTGCCAGCAGCCCCGGGACAGGGGAGCGCGAGCAGTACTTC
CDR3aa: CASSPGTGEREQYF

v_gene: TRBV2
j_gene: TRBJ2-3
d_gene: TRBD2
CDR3nt: TGTGCCAGCAGTGGGGGGGGGATAGATACGCAGTATTTT
CDR3aa: CASSGGGIDTQYF

v_gene: TRBV4-1
j_gene: TRBJ2-7
d_gene: TRBD2
CDR3nt: TGCGCCAGCAGCCAAGGGGGAGGGAGGTCCTACGAGCAGTACTTC
CDR3aa: CASSQGGGRSYEQYF